This T cell receptor beta chain was identified during a study of Ad26.COV2.S vaccination and SARS-CoV-2 variants. V was shortened by 4 bases and J by 8 bases, with 18 bases between the two germline ends. The CDR3 extends over 14 amino acids. Germline CDR1 MNHEY, CDR2 SVGEGT. Study outcomes and limitations: Total T cell responses, in the TCR breadth and depth analyses, may have been underestimated.

As to this clone: The target antigen is unknown.

Noted treatment: roughly 20 received Ad26.COV2.S at low or high dose, single or two shots; 5 received placebo; per-sample allocation not given. Sampling took place 63 days after the first vaccine or placebo injection. The data were produced by immunoSEQ multiplex PCR, yet TCRdb's version contains in-frame clones alone and is incomplete. The repertoire consists of fewer than 400,000 clones, with under 90% occurring once and the leading ten covering around 5%. The source was peripheral blood, collected in a trial of Ad26.COV2.S vaccine versus placebo. The J gene is TRBJ2-7, the V gene TRBV6-2 or TRBV6-3; TRBD2 might be the D (5 bases). The sequence was collected from a person between 18 and 65 years old who received the Ad26.COV2.S COVID-19 vaccine or a placebo. The chain's CDR3 is CASSFWLGEVQQYF. The CDR3 DNA sequence: TGTGCCAGCAGTTTTTGGCTGGGAGAGGTCCAGCAGTACTTC.